The rows below give T cell receptor beta chains drawn from one sample of a study of cytomegalovirus exposure and HLA in healthy donors. TCRdb's copy holds only in-frame clones and misses some; the assay was immunoSEQ multiplex PCR. The sample lists about 180,000 clones, 80% seen once, with 1.3% to 1.5% in the top ten. Material: PBMCs. The origin of the receptors is a girl aged 5-17 years in good health and CMV-seropositive. Each CDR3 is given with its conserved first and last residue. The order of the fields is V gene, J gene, D gene, clone size, CDR3 DNA, CDR3 protein. A D gene is named only where the DNA matches it firmly. Where a row states a size, it is once, few, many or the class of an expanded clone; other rows omit it.

V: TRBV29-1; J: TRBJ2-3; D: -; size: -; DNA: TGCAGCGTTGAAGACCCCGGCAGAGGTAGCACAGATACGCAGTATTTT; CDR3: CSVEDPGRGSTDTQYF
V: TRBV10-2; J: TRBJ1-1; D: -; size: -; DNA: TGCGCCAGCAGTGACCTCGGGGGTTTTCGGGCCGAAAACACTGAAGCTTTCTTT; CDR3: CASSDLGGFRAENTEAFF
V: TRBV5-1; J: TRBJ1-2; D: -; size: -; DNA: TGCGCCAGCAGCGCGGGGGCCGGCCCAATCTATGGCTACACCTTC; CDR3: CASSAGAGPIYGYTF
V: TRBV27; J: TRBJ2-1; D: -; size: -; DNA: TGTGCCAGCAGTTTAAGGGGGAGGGTGCAGTTCTTC; CDR3: CASSLRGRVQFF
V: TRBV7-9; J: TRBJ1-5; D: -; size: few; DNA: TGTTCCAGCAGCTCCGGGGGTGTCCAGCCCCAGCATTTT; CDR3: CSSSSGGVQPQHF
V: TRBV6-5; J: TRBJ2-7; D: -; size: -; DNA: TGTGCCAGCGGAAGGAGATTTTCCTACGAGCAGTACTTC; CDR3: CASGRRFSYEQYF
V: TRBV5-4; J: TRBJ2-7; D: TRBD2; size: -; DNA: TGTGCCAGCAGCCAGGGGACTAGCGGGAGGTCCCACGAGCAGTACTTC; CDR3: CASSQGTSGRSHEQYF
V: TRBV11-2; J: TRBJ2-3; D: TRBD2; size: -; DNA: TGTGCCAGCAGCCCTAGCGGGGCCCCATCCTCGGAAGGGCATTTT; CDR3: CASSPSGAPSSEGHF
V: TRBV30; J: TRBJ1-2; D: TRBD1; size: -; DNA: TGTGCCTGGAGTGTACGAGTGGGACAGGGGCTCTATGGCTACACCTTC; CDR3: CAWSVRVGQGLYGYTF
V: TRBV9; J: TRBJ2-1; D: TRBD1; size: -; DNA: TGTGCCAGCAGCGTAGGAGGGGACAGTCATTGGGAGCAGTTCTTC; CDR3: CASSVGGDSHWEQFF
V: TRBV6-1; J: TRBJ1-5; D: TRBD1; size: -; DNA: TGTGCCAGCAGTGTCTTTCAGGGGGCAAGCAATCAGCCCCAGCATTTT; CDR3: CASSVFQGASNQPQHF
V: TRBV5-1; J: TRBJ1-1; D: -; size: -; DNA: TGCGCCAGCAGCCCCGGACGAGAGGGCACTGAAGCTTTCTTT; CDR3: CASSPGREGTEAFF
V: TRBV19; J: TRBJ1-5; D: TRBD1; size: once; DNA: TGTGCCCCTCCGGACAGGGGACAGCCCCAGCATTTT; CDR3: CAPPDRGQPQHF
V: TRBV6-5; J: TRBJ2-1; D: -; size: -; DNA: TGTGCCAGCAGTTACTCGAAAGAACGGGGAGCTGAGCAGTTCTTC; CDR3: CASSYSKERGAEQFF
V: TRBV27; J: TRBJ2-5; D: TRBD1; size: -; DNA: TGTGCCAGCAGTTCGCTCCTCAGGGGGCAGGAGACCCAGTACTTC; CDR3: CASSSLLRGQETQYF
V: TRBV6-5; J: TRBJ2-1; D: -; size: -; DNA: TGTGCCAGCAGTCCCCCAGGACTAGAGCAGTTCTTC; CDR3: CASSPPGLEQFF
V: TRBV19; J: TRBJ2-1; D: TRBD2; size: -; DNA: TGTGCCAGTAGTATCTCTAGCGGGCCATACAATGAGCAGTTCTTC; CDR3: CASSISSGPYNEQFF
V: TRBV7-9; J: TRBJ1-1; D: -; size: -; DNA: TGTGCCAGCAGCTTATCACAGACTGAAGCTTTCTTT; CDR3: CASSLSQTEAFF
V: TRBV5-1; J: TRBJ2-1; D: -; size: -; DNA: TGCGCCAGCAGCCTAGACAATGAGCAGTTCTTC; CDR3: CASSLDNEQFF
V: TRBV4-2; J: TRBJ2-1; D: -; size: -; DNA: TGTGCCAGCAGCCAAGACTGGCGGGCAACCCCCCGCGAGCAGTTCTTC; CDR3: CASSQDWRATPREQFF
V: TRBV4-1; J: TRBJ1-5; D: -; size: -; DNA: TGCGCCAGCAGCCAAGAGGTCTCCGAGGTCTTTAATCAGCCCCAGCATTTT; CDR3: CASSQEVSEVFNQPQHF
V: TRBV15; J: TRBJ2-1; D: -; size: -; DNA: TGTGCCACCAGCAGAGTGAGGGCCGATGAGCAGTTCTTC; CDR3: CATSRVRADEQFF
V: TRBV6-5; J: TRBJ2-7; D: TRBD2; size: -; DNA: TGTGCCAGCAGTGGTAGCGGGAGAGGCTACGAGCAGTACTTC; CDR3: CASSGSGRGYEQYF
V: TRBV7-9; J: TRBJ1-1; D: TRBD1; size: -; DNA: TGTGCCAGCAGCTTAGGGGGACAGAGGGGCACTGAAGCTTTCTTT; CDR3: CASSLGGQRGTEAFF
V: TRBV19; J: TRBJ1-2; D: TRBD1; size: -; DNA: TGTGCCAGTAGGCTATCAGGGGGCGACTATGGCTACACCTTC; CDR3: CASRLSGGDYGYTF
V: TRBV5-4; J: TRBJ2-5; D: TRBD1; size: -; DNA: TGTGCCAGCAGCACGGGGACAGTGCAAGAGACCCAGTACTTC; CDR3: CASSTGTVQETQYF
V: TRBV11-2; J: TRBJ2-1; D: -; size: -; DNA: TGTGCCAGCACCCGTGGGCAAAAGGACAATGAGCAGTTCTTC; CDR3: CASTRGQKDNEQFF
V: TRBV29-1; J: TRBJ2-5; D: TRBD1; size: -; DNA: TGCAGCGTTAAGGGGGCGGAAGAGACCCAGTACTTC; CDR3: CSVKGAEETQYF
V: TRBV7-9; J: TRBJ2-7; D: -; size: -; DNA: TGTGCCAGCAGCTTATCTCGAGACTCCTACGAGCAGTACTTC; CDR3: CASSLSRDSYEQYF
V: TRBV4-1; J: TRBJ1-1; D: -; size: -; DNA: TGCGCCAGCAGCCAAGGGGACTGGAACACTGAAGCTTTCTTT; CDR3: CASSQGDWNTEAFF
V: TRBV7-9; J: TRBJ2-1; D: TRBD2; size: -; DNA: TGTGCCAGCAGCCGGGAGGGACTAGCTGGCGATGAGCAGTTCTTC; CDR3: CASSREGLAGDEQFF
V: TRBV4-3; J: TRBJ1-3; D: -; size: once; DNA: TGCGCCAGCAGCCAAGATGGTCGGGGGAGAGGAAACACCATATATTTT; CDR3: CASSQDGRGRGNTIYF
V: TRBV10-1; J: TRBJ2-1; D: -; size: -; DNA: TGCGCCAGCAGTGGGGCACAGGGTCCCTACAATGAGCAGTTCTTC; CDR3: CASSGAQGPYNEQFF
V: TRBV6-5; J: TRBJ2-7; D: -; size: -; DNA: TGTGCCAGCAGTCCTCTGGGCGGGAAGAACGAGCAGTACTTC; CDR3: CASSPLGGKNEQYF
V: TRBV4-1; J: TRBJ1-3; D: -; size: -; DNA: TGCGCCAGCAGCCAATCACTAGGAAACACCATATATTTT; CDR3: CASSQSLGNTIYF
V: TRBV10-2; J: TRBJ2-7; D: TRBD2; size: -; DNA: TGCGCCAGCAGTGAGTGGCTAGCGGGAGAAACCCCCTACGAGCAGTACTTC; CDR3: CASSEWLAGETPYEQYF
V: TRBV10-2; J: TRBJ2-3; D: -; size: -; DNA: TGCGCCAGCAGGCCCTGGGACACCACAGATACGCAGTATTTT; CDR3: CASRPWDTTDTQYF
V: TRBV2; J: TRBJ2-7; D: -; size: -; DNA: TGTGCCAGCAGTTCGGCACCACTAAGCTCCTACGAGCAGTACTTC; CDR3: CASSSAPLSSYEQYF
V: TRBV25-1; J: TRBJ1-2; D: TRBD1; size: few; DNA: TGTGCCAGCAGTGATGAGACAGGGAGAGGGGCCTATGGCTACACCTTC; CDR3: CASSDETGRGAYGYTF
V: TRBV19; J: TRBJ2-7; D: TRBD1; size: -; DNA: TGTGCCAGTAAGCAGGGGGACTACGAGCAGTACTTC; CDR3: CASKQGDYEQYF
V: TRBV6-5; J: TRBJ2-3; D: -; size: -; DNA: TGTGCCAGCAGTTACTCCTGGCCTAGCACAGATACGCAGTATTTT; CDR3: CASSYSWPSTDTQYF
V: TRBV29-1; J: TRBJ2-7; D: TRBD1; size: -; DNA: TGCAGCGTTGTAAGGGACAGGGAGTACGAGCAGTACTTC; CDR3: CSVVRDREYEQYF
V: TRBV29-1; J: TRBJ2-1; D: TRBD2; size: -; DNA: TGCAGCGTACGGCGGGGGAGCTCCTACAATGAGCAGTTCTTC; CDR3: CSVRRGSSYNEQFF
V: TRBV7-2; J: TRBJ2-5; D: -; size: once; DNA: TGTGCCAGCAGCCGTTACCAGGAGACCCAGTACTTC; CDR3: CASSRYQETQYF
V: TRBV5-1; J: TRBJ2-2; D: -; size: -; DNA: TGCGCCAGCAGCTTAGGACAGGGGGAGCTGTTTTTT; CDR3: CASSLGQGELFF
V: TRBV19; J: TRBJ2-1; D: TRBD2; size: -; DNA: TGTGCCAGTAGTATGACTAGCGGGAGCTACAATGAGCAGTTCTTC; CDR3: CASSMTSGSYNEQFF
V: TRBV11-2; J: TRBJ1-2; D: -; size: -; DNA: TGTGCCAGCAGCCCAAGGACGGGAGGGGGCACCTTC; CDR3: CASSPRTGGGTF